This TCR beta chain was obtained from a study of blood T cell repertoires in COVID-19. On the study more broadly: T cells, B-cell-depleted T cells, or PBMCs supplied cDNA or gDNA.

In the authors' workflow: Researchers report that nucleated cell counts were estimated from reference gene primer amplification. TCRdb keeps only in-frame clones here, not all; method: immunoSEQ multiplex PCR. Clone size and the V and J calls come from that table; the DNA yielded D and trimming. The sample includes 250,000 to 300,000 clones, about 90% of them seen just once. For this clone: In the same sample, other DNA sequences code for this CDR3.

The clonotype originates from a woman aged 50 to 60 who had recovered from COVID-19. Sequenced input: peripheral blood.

CDR3 coding DNA: TGTGCCAGCTCATCAGGGGTAGGTCAGCCCCAGCATTTT. Translation: CASSSGVGQPQHF. The chain links TRBV6-5 to TRBJ1-5; TRBD1 might be the D (6 bases). Trimming pared 8 bases from V and 6 bases from J, leaving 14 bases between. Germline V gives CDR1 MNHEY, CDR2 SVGAGI. CDR3 length equals 13 residues.